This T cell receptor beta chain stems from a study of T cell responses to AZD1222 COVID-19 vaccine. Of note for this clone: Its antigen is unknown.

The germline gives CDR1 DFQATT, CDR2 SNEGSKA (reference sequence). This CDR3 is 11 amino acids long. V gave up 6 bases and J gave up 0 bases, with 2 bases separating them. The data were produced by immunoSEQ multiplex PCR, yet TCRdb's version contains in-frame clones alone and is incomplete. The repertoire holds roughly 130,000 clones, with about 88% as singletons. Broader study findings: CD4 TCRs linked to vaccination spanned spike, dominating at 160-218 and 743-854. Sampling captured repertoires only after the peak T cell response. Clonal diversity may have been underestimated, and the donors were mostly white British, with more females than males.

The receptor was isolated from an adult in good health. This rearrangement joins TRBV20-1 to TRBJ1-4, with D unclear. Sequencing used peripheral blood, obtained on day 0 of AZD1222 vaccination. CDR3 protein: CSAPTNEKLFF. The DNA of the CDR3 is TGCAGTGCGCCAACTAATGAAAAACTGTTTTTT.